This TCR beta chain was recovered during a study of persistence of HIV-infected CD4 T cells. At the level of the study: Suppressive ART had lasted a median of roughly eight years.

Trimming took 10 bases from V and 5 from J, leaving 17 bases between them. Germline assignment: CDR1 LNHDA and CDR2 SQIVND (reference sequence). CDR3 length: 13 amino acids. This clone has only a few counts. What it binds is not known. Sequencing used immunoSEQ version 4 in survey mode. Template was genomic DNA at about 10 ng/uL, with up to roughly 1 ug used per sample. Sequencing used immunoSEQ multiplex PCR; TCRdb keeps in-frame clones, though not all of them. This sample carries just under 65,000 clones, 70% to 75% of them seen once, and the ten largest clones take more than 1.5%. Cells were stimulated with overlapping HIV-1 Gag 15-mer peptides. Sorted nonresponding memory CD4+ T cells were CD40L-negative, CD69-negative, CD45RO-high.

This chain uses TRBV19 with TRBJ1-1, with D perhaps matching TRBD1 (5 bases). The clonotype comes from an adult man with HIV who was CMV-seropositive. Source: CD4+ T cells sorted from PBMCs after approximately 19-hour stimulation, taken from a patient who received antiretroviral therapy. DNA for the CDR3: TGTGCCACCACACAACGGGGGGGAACTGAAGCTTTCTTT. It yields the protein CATTQRGGTEAFF. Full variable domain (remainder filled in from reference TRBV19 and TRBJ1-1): DGGITQSPKYLFRKEGQNVTLSCEQNLNHDAMYWYRQDPGQGLRLIYYSQIVNDFQKGDIAEGYSVSREKKESFPLTVTSAQKNPTAFYLCATTQRGGTEAFFGQGTRLTVV.